This is a list of T cell receptor beta chains from one sample in a study of blood T cell repertoires in COVID-19. TCRdb's table, derived via immunoSEQ multiplex PCR, lists solely in-frame clones and lacks some. The sample includes some 530,000 clones, about 85% of them seen just once. Sequencing used PBMCs or T cells enriched from blood (not recorded which). All receptors come from a woman aged 55 to 70 who had recovered from COVID-19. Both conserved end residues are part of each CDR3. A D gene is named only where the DNA matches it firmly.

V	J	D	DNA	CDR3
TRBV5-6	TRBJ2-3	TRBD2	TGTGCCAGCTTCGTCCTGCCCGGGACTAGCGGGGTTACGCAGTATTTT	CASFVLPGTSGVTQYF
TRBV2	TRBJ2-7	NA	TGTGCCAGCAGTATACAGGGTTACGAGCAGTACTTC	CASSIQGYEQYF
TRBV6-5	TRBJ2-1	NA	TGTGCCAGCAGTTCCACTAAATACAATGAGCAGTTCTTC	CASSSTKYNEQFF
TRBV11-2	TRBJ2-7	NA	TGTGCCAGCAGCCCGGGGGGCAGGGTAGGAGAGCAGTACTTC	CASSPGGRVGEQYF
TRBV10-3	TRBJ1-2	TRBD1	TGTGCCATCAGTGTCCTCGGACAGGGGGAGGCTAACTATGGCTACACCTTC	CAISVLGQGEANYGYTF
TRBV7-9	TRBJ1-1	NA	TGTGCCAGCAGCTGGAACAGGGCGGACACTGAAGCTTTCTTT	CASSWNRADTEAFF
TRBV28	TRBJ1-4	TRBD1	TGTGCCAGCAGTCCGGGGACAGGGGGGAAGGGGGAAAAACTGTTTTTT	CASSPGTGGKGEKLFF
TRBV27	TRBJ2-2	NA	TGTGCCAGCAGTATCCCTCAGGGGGGAGGCACCGGGGAGCTGTTTTTT	CASSIPQGGGTGELFF
TRBV4-1	TRBJ2-5	NA	TGCGCCAGCAGCCAAGTATTGTCCAGGATCGAGGAGACCCAGTACTTC	CASSQVLSRIEETQYF
TRBV7-6	TRBJ2-1	NA	TGTGCCAGCAGCCTCGCCCCACTTCGGGAGAATGAGCAGTTCTTC	CASSLAPLRENEQFF
TRBV12-3/TRBV12-4	TRBJ1-1	NA	TGTGCCAGCAGTTTTTCTCACACTGAAGCTTTCTTT	CASSFSHTEAFF
TRBV5-1	TRBJ2-3	TRBD2	TGCGCCAGCAGCTTGACTAGCGGGGCAGATACGCAGTATTTT	CASSLTSGADTQYF
TRBV2	TRBJ1-1	NA	TGTGCCAGCAGATTAGGACAGCTGAACACTGAAGCTTTCTTT	CASRLGQLNTEAFF
TRBV27	TRBJ1-2	NA	TGTGCCAGCACACCTTCCGGGGGTAACTATGGCTACACCTTC	CASTPSGGNYGYTF